This TCR beta chain was documented in a study of T cells after yellow fever vaccination. V lost 6 bases and J 0 bases, leaving 14 bases between the germline ends. The length of the CDR3 is 16 residues. TCRdb re-analysed the 5' RACE reads in MiXCR, keeping a single row per CDR3 protein. This sample yields under 200,000 distinct CDR3 sequences, of which 11% are seen a single time; roughly a third belongs to the top ten. The sample consisted of CD8+ T cells sorted from PBMCs, taken 15 days after the yellow fever booster vaccination. The receptor was derived from a man younger than 35 who received the YFV17D yellow fever vaccine. V gene TRBV12-3 or TRBV12-4 combines with J gene TRBJ1-4; the D gene is possibly TRBD1 (5 bases). The chain's CDR3 is CASRALGGSTNEKLFF. DNA of the CDR3: TGTGCCAGCAGGGCCTTGGGGGGATCAACTAATGAAAAACTGTTTTTT.